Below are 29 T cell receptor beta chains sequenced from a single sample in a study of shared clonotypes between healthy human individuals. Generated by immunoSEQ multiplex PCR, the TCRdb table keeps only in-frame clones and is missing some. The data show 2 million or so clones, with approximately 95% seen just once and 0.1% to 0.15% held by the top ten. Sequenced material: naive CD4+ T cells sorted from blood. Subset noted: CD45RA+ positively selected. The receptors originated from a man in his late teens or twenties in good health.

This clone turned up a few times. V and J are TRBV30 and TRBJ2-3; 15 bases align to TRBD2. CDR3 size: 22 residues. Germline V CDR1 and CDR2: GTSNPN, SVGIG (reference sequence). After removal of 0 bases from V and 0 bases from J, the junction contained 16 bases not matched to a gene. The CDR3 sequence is CAWSVLRTRTSGRASSTDTQYF. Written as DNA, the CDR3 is TGTGCCTGGAGTGTTCTCCGGACCAGGACTAGCGGGAGGGCCTCTAGCACAGATACGCAGTATTTT.

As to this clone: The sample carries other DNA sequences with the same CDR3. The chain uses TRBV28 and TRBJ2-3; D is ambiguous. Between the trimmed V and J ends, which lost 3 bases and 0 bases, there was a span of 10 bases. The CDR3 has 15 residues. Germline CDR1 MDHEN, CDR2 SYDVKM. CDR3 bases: TGTGCCAGCAGTTTCCGCGGCTTAAGCACAGATACGCAGTATTTT. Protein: CASSFRGLSTDTQYF.

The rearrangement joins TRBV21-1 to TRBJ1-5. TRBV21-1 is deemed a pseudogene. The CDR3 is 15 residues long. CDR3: CASSKAGARNQPQHF. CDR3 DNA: TGTGCCAGCAGCAAAGCAGGTGCCCGCAATCAGCCCCAGCATTTT.

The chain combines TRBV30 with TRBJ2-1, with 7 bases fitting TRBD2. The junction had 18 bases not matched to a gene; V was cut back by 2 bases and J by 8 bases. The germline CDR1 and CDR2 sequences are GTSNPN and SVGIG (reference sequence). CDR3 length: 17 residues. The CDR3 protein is CAWSIEWAGDPNDEQFF. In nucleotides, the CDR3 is TGTGCCTGGAGTATTGAGTGGGCGGGAGATCCCAACGATGAGCAGTTCTTC.

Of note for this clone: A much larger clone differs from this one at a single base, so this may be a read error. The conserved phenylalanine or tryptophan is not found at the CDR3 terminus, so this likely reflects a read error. CDR3 nucleotides: TGTGCCAGCAGTGAACAGGGAGTCCACGAGCAGTACCTC. It is translated as CASSEQGVHEQYL. The chain has TRBV2 and TRBJ2-7; possibly TRBD1 or TRBD2 for D (5 bases each). Germline V gene sequence: CDR1 SNHLY, CDR2 FYNNEI. This CDR3 spans 13 amino acids. V was shortened by 2 bases and J by 5 bases, with 10 bases between the two germline ends.

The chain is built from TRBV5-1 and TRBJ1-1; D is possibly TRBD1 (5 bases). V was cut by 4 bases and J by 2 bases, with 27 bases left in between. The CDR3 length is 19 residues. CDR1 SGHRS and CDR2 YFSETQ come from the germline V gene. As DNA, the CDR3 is TGCGCCAGCAGCGAACATGCTGGGGGGGTCAAAATTAAAAACACTGAAGCTTTCTTT. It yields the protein CASSEHAGGVKIKNTEAFF. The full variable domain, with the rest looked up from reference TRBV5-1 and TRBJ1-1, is KAGVTQTPRYLIKTRGQQVTLSCSPISGHRSVSWYQQTPGQGLQFLFEYFSETQRNKGNFPGRFSGRQFSNSRSEMNVSTLELGDSALYLCASSEHAGGVKIKNTEAFFGQGTRLTVV.

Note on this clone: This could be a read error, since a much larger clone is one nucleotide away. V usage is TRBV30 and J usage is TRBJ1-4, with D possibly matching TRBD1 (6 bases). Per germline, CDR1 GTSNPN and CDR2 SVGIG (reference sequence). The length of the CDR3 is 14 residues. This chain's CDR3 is CAWSVPDSVEELFF. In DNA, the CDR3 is TGTGCCTGGAGTGTCCCGGACAGCGTTGAAGAACTGTTTTTT. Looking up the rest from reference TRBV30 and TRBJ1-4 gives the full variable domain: SQTIHQWPATLVQPVGSPLSLECTVEGTSNPNLYWYRQAAGRGLQLLFYSVGIGQISSEVPQNLSASRPQDRQFILSSKKLLLSDSGFYLCAWSVPDSVEELFFGSGTQLSVL.

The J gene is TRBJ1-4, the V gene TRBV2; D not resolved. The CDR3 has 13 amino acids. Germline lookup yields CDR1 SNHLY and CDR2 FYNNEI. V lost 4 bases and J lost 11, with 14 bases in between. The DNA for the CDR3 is TGTGCCAGCAGTGTATCGTGGTTTGACAAACTGTTTTTT. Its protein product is CASSVSWFDKLFF.

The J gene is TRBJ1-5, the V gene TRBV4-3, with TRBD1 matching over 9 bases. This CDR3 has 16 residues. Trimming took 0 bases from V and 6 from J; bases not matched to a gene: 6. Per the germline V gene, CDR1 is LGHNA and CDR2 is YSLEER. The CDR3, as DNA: TGCGCCAGCAGCCAAGATTGGGACAGGGTTAGTCAGCCCCAGCATTTT. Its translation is CASSQDWDRVSQPQHF.

The CDR3 loop reads CASSLEGQGARGYTF. The CDR3 coding sequence is TGTGCCAGCAGCTTAGAAGGACAGGGGGCGCGGGGCTACACCTTC. The V and J genes are TRBV7-2 and TRBJ1-2, with 11 bases identical to TRBD1. Trimming cost V 1 base and J 8 bases; bases outside gene matches: 6. Per germline, CDR1 SGHTA and CDR2 FQGNSA. The CDR3 is made up of 15 amino acids.

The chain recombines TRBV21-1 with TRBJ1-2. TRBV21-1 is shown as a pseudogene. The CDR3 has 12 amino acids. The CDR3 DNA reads TGTGCCAGCAATTCCGGGACCTATGGCTACACCTTC. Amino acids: CASNSGTYGYTF.

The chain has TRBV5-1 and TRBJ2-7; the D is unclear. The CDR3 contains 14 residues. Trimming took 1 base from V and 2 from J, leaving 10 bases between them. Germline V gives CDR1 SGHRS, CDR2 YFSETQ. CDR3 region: CASSLSTVPYEQYF. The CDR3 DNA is TGCGCCAGCAGCTTGTCGACGGTACCCTACGAGCAGTACTTC.

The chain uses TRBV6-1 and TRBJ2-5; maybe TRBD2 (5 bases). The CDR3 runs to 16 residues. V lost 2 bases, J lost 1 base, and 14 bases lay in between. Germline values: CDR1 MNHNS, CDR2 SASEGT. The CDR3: CASSEFPRTVQETQYF. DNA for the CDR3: TGTGCCAGCAGTGAATTTCCCCGGACTGTCCAAGAGACCCAGTACTTC.

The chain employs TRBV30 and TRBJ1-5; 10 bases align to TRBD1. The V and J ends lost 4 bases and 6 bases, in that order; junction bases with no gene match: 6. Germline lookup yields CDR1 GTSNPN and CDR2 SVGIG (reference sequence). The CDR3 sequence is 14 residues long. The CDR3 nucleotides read TGTGCCTGGACCGGGACAGGGGCAGGTCAGCCCCAGCATTTT. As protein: CAWTGTGAGQPQHF.

DNA for the CDR3: TGTGCCAGCAGCCCCGGGGGGCTCCGTTCACCCCTCCACTTT. Translating gives CASSPGGLRSPLHF. J is TRBJ1-6 and V is TRBV7-8, with D maybe TRBD1 (6 bases). The V end lost 5 bases, the J end lost 9 bases, and 14 bases lay between the germline ends. This CDR3 comprises 14 residues. Germline V gives CDR1 SGHVS, CDR2 FQNEAQ.

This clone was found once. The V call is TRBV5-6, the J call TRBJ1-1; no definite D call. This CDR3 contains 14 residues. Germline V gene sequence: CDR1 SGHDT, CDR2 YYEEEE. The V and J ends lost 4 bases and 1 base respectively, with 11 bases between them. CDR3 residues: CASSPVYGNTEAFF. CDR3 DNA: TGTGCCAGCAGCCCCGTTTACGGGAACACTGAAGCTTTCTTT.

CDR3 residues: CASSSLLSSYEQYF. DNA for the CDR3: TGTGCCAGCAGCTCTCTCCTGAGCTCCTACGAGCAGTACTTC. The rearrangement joins TRBV7-9 to TRBJ2-7; D unresolved. Trimming removed 4 bases from V and 0 bases from J, with 10 bases in between. CDR1 and CDR2 from the germline V gene are SEHNR and FQNEAQ (reference sequence). The CDR3 has 14 residues.

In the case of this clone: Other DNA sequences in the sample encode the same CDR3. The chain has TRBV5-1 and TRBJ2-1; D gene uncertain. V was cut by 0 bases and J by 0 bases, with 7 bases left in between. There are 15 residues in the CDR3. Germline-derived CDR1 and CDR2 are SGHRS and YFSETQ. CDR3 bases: TGCGCCAGCAGCTTGGCTCGGAGCTCCTACAATGAGCAGTTCTTC. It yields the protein CASSLARSSYNEQFF.

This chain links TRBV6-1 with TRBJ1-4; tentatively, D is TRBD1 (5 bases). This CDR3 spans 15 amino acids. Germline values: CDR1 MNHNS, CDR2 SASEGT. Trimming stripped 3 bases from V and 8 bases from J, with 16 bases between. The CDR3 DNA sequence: TGTGCCAGCAGTGACGCCCGGGTCGAGGGGGAAAAACTGTTTTTT. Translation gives CASSDARVEGEKLFF.

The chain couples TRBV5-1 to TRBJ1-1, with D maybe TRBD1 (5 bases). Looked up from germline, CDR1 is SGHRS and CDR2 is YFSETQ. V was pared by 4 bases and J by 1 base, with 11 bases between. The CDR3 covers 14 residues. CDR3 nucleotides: TGCGCCAGCAGCCGGGGGTCCGAGAACACTGAAGCTTTCTTT. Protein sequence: CASSRGSENTEAFF.

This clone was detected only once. CDR3 sequence reads: CASSLSPSYTDTQYF. DNA for the CDR3: TGTGCCAGCAGTTTAAGTCCGTCCTACACAGATACGCAGTATTTT. The chain recombines TRBV27 with TRBJ2-3, with D uncertain. With 2 bases removed from V and 2 bases from J, the gap between germline ends came to 11 bases. Germline V lookup: CDR1 MNHEY, CDR2 SMNVEV (reference sequence). This CDR3 spans 15 amino acids.

CDR3 region: CASSRTRNTEAFF. CDR3 DNA sequence: TGCGCCAGCAGCCGGACGAGGAACACTGAAGCTTTCTTT. The chain combines TRBV4-3 with TRBJ1-1; no reliable D call. The CDR3 has 13 amino acids. The ends were cut back, 4 bases at V and 1 base at J, with 7 bases in the middle. Germline V gives CDR1 LGHNA, CDR2 YSLEER.

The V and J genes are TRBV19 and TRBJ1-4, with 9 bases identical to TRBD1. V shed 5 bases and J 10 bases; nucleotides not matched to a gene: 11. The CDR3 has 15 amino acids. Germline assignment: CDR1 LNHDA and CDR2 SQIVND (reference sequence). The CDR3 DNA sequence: TGTGCCAGTAGTTCGAGGGGACAGGGCAGAGGAAAACTGTTTTTT. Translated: CASSSRGQGRGKLFF.

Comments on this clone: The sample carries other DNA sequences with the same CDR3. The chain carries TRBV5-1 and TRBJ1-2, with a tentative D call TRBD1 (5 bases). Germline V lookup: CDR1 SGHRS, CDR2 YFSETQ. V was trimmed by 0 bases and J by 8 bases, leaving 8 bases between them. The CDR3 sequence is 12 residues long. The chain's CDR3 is CASSLGQGGYTF. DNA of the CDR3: TGCGCCAGCAGCTTGGGTCAGGGCGGCTACACCTTC. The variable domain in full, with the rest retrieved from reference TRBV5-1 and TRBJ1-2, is KAGVTQTPRYLIKTRGQQVTLSCSPISGHRSVSWYQQTPGQGLQFLFEYFSETQRNKGNFPGRFSGRQFSNSRSEMNVSTLELGDSALYLCASSLGQGGYTFGSGTRLTVV.

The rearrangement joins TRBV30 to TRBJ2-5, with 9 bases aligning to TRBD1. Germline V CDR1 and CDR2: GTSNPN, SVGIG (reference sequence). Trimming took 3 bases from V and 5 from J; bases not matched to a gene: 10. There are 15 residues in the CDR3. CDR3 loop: CAWSAPTGGRETQYF. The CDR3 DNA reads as TGTGCCTGGAGCGCCCCGACAGGGGGTCGGGAGACCCAGTACTTC.

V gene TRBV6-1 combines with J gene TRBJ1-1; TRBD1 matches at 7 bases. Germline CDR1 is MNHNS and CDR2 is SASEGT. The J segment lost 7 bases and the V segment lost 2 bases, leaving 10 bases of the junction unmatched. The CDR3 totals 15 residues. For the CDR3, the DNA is TGTGCCAGCAGTGAAAACAAGGGCAGGGGGTTTGAAGCTTTCTTT. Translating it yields CASSENKGRGFEAFF.

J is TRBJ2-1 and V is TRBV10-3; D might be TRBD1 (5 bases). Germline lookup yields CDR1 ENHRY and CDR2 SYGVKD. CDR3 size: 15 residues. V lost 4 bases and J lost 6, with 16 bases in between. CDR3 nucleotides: TGTGCCATCAGTGCGAAGCAGGGCGGCTCCAATGAGCAGTTCTTC. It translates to CAISAKQGGSNEQFF.

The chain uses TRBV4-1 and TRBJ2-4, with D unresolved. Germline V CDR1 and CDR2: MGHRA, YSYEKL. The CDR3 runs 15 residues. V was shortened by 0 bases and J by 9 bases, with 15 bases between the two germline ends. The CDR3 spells CASSQDLSGIGIQYF. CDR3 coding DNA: TGCGCCAGCAGCCAAGATCTTAGTGGGATTGGCATTCAGTACTTC.

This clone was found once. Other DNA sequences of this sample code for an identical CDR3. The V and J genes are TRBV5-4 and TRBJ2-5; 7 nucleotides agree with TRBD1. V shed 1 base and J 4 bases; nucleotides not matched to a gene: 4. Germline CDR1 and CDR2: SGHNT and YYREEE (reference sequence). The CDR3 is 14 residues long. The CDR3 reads CASSLRGGGETQYF. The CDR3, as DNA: TGTGCCAGCAGCTTGAGAGGGGGCGGAGAGACCCAGTACTTC.